This entry lists 6 T cell receptor beta chains sequenced from one sample in a study of regulatory T cells in long-lasting Graves disease. Construction of the TCR beta libraries employed iRepertoire HTBI primers in conjunction with Arm-PCR of CDR3 regions. TCRdb re-called the multiplex PCR reads through MiXCR, storing one row per CDR3 protein. The table lists a few hundred thousand distinct CDR3 sequences, 14% of them singletons. Time point here: newly diagnosed GD, antithyroid drugs for less than 3 months. After RNA was extracted from PBMCs, the TCR library was made from it. The data also belong to a second study, concerning T cells in Graves' hyperthyroidism and ophthalmopathy.

This specimen was peripheral blood mononuclear cells (PBMCs), taken at new diagnosis, from a patient treated with antithyroid drugs. Source of these receptors: a woman aged 45-65 years with Graves disease.

As regards this clonotype: This sequence may be a read error, since a much larger clone differs from it by one base. The rearrangement links TRBV11-2 to TRBJ2-1; D gene ambiguous. The CDR3 runs 16 residues. Germline CDR1 SGHAT, CDR2 FQNNGV. The CDR3 bases are TGTGCCAGCAGCTCCCACCGTACTATGAAACAAGAGACCCCGTACTTC. Translating gives CASSSHRTMKQETPYF.

This clonotype was detected a few times. The chain joins TRBV13 to TRBJ2-7; 9 bases match TRBD1. From germline, CDR1 is PRHDT and CDR2 FYEKMQ (reference sequence). Losses at the gene ends were 1 base for V and 3 bases for J; bases not matched to a gene: 13. The CDR3 runs to 18 residues. The DNA of the CDR3 is TGTGCCAGCAGCTTAGCCGCAAGGGACAGGGAAGTATTCTACGAGCAGTACTTC. Encoded protein: CASSLAARDREVFYEQYF.

This clonotype was found a few times. CDR3 nucleotide sequence: TGTGCCAGCAACAACCCGGGACAGGGAATCTACAATGAGCAGTTCTTC. Its protein is CASNNPGQGIYNEQFF. J is TRBJ2-1 and V is TRBV28, with 9 nucleotides matching TRBD1. Germline lookup yields CDR1 MDHEN and CDR2 SYDVKM. V gave up 7 bases and J gave up 3 bases; unmatched junction bases: 10. This CDR3 region has 16 residues.

The sample holds a few counts of this clonotype. The V gene is TRBV3-1, the J gene TRBJ2-1; weak D call: TRBD2 (6 bases). CDR1 is LGHDT and CDR2 is YNNKEL in the germline V gene (reference sequence). CDR3 length: 15 residues. V was clipped by 5 bases and J by 2 bases, with 13 bases between them. The CDR3 bases are TGTGCCAGCAGCGAAGCGAGGACTACCTACAATGAGCAGTTCTTC. The encoded protein is CASSEARTTYNEQFF.

This clonotype came up many times. The CDR3 reads CASSPGDGYTF. The CDR3 nucleotides are TGTGCCAGCAGTCCAGGGGATGGCTACACCTTC. The genes are TRBV12-3 or TRBV12-4 and TRBJ1-2, with TRBD1 as a possible D gene (6 bases). The CDR3 totals 11 residues. Trimming stripped 5 bases from V and 6 bases from J, with 7 bases between.

A few counts support this clonotype. V is TRBV5-8 and J is TRBJ2-3; 8 bases map to TRBD1. V trimming: 6 bases; J trimming: 1 base; junction bases outside the gene matches: 7. Germline CDR1 SGHTS, CDR2 YDEGEE. The CDR3 contains 15 residues. CDR3 loop: CASTVTGVRTDTQYF. CDR3 nucleotides: TGTGCCAGCACCGTGACAGGGGTGCGCACAGATACGCAGTATTTT.